The 26 T cell receptor beta chains given below trace back to one sample, sequenced in a study of T cells in Graves' hyperthyroidism and ophthalmopathy. Amplified regions were TCR beta CDR3 sequences from RNA transcripts. Researchers ran a first-round RT-PCR on the TCR CDR3 using the HTBI primer set. TCRdb analysed the multiplex PCR reads with MiXCR anew, one entry per CDR3 protein. The sample has about 480,000 distinct CDR3 sequences, 13% to 15% seen once. The specimen sequenced was blood. Source of these receptors: a young woman with Graves' hyperthyroidism.

There are a few counts of this clonotype. The chain recombines TRBV20-1 with TRBJ2-3, with TRBD1 matching 10 bases. The CDR3 consists of 15 residues. Germline V CDR1 and CDR2: DFQATT, SNEGSKA (reference sequence). J lost 2 bases, V lost 4 bases, and 6 bases had no gene match. CDR3 nucleotides: TGCAGTGCTACGAGGACAGGGGGACACACAGATACGCAGTATTTT. Translation gives CSATRTGGHTDTQYF.

There are a few counts of this clonotype. The chain has TRBV6-1 and TRBJ2-3, with 13 bases fitting TRBD2. This CDR3 contains 17 residues. Looked up from germline, CDR1 is MNHNS and CDR2 is SASEGT. J was trimmed by 1 base and V by 6 bases; bases with no gene match: 7. The CDR3 region has the DNA TGTGCCAGCAGCCACGGACTAGCGGGAGAAGGCACAGATACGCAGTATTTT. Protein product: CASSHGLAGEGTDTQYF.

This chain links TRBV18 with TRBJ2-1; D not resolved. Deletions cut 1 base from V and 0 bases from J, with 10 bases between. The germline V gene encodes CDR1 KGHSH and CDR2 LQKENI. This CDR3 is built from 16 residues. CDR3 nucleotide sequence: TGTGCCAGCTCACCACAGGAGTTGAGCTCCTACAATGAGCAGTTCTTC. Protein product: CASSPQELSSYNEQFF.

This clonotype was observed at least ten times. The rearrangement uses TRBV11-2 and TRBJ1-1; perhaps TRBD1 as D (5 bases). CDR3 length: 15 amino acids. Trimming shortened V by 5 bases and J by 7 bases, and 20 bases separated the two germline ends. CDR1 is SGHAT, CDR2 FQNNGV, per germline. In nucleotides, the CDR3 is TGTGCCAGCAGCCGAGATACGGGGACGGTTGATGAAGCTTTCTTT. This gives the protein CASSRDTGTVDEAFF.

This clonotype has ten or more counts. The V gene is TRBV19, the J gene TRBJ2-3; TRBD2 matches 7 bases. This CDR3 comprises 15 residues. V lost 10 bases and J lost 1; bases outside the gene matches: 11. Germline CDR1 LNHDA, CDR2 SQIVND (reference sequence). Written as DNA, the CDR3 is TGTGCCACCGGCGGGAGCGACATGGGCACAGATACGCAGTATTTT. Its protein product is CATGGSDMGTDTQYF.

The table lists this clonotype with many counts. V usage is TRBV6-1 and J usage is TRBJ2-7; D is ambiguous. This CDR3 comprises 13 residues. With 5 bases removed from V and 4 bases from J, the gap between germline ends came to 12 bases. The V gene's germline CDR1 is MNHNS and CDR2 SASEGT. CDR3 in DNA: TGTGCCAGCAGTCCGGGCCCTCGATACGAGCAGTACTTC. Residues: CASSPGPRYEQYF.

Many counts were recorded for this clonotype. The V and J genes are TRBV6-2 or TRBV6-3 and TRBJ2-3; the D is unclear. Germline values: CDR1 MNHEY, CDR2 SVGEGT. V gave up 2 bases and J gave up 4 bases, with 10 bases separating them. The CDR3 totals 14 residues. DNA of the CDR3: TGTGCCAGCAGTTACATTAGAGTTCCAGATACGCAGTATTTT. Translation gives CASSYIRVPDTQYF.

This clonotype was found many times. The chain joins TRBV9 to TRBJ2-3, with D possibly TRBD2 on 6 matching bases. Trimming took 0 bases from V and 1 from J, leaving 9 bases between them. The length of the CDR3 is 15 residues. Germline V gene sequence: CDR1 SGDLS, CDR2 YYNGEE. Written as DNA, the CDR3 is TGTGCCAGCAGCGTAGTGGGCGGGGGCACAGATACGCAGTATTTT. It codes for CASSVVGGGTDTQYF.

This clonotype was observed at least ten times. The V and J genes are TRBV7-3 and TRBJ2-1; 9 bases map to TRBD2. With 0 bases clipped from V and 10 bases from J, the junction kept 4 bases outside the gene matches. Germline loops: CDR1 SGHTA, CDR2 FQGTGA. The CDR3 runs to 14 residues. CDR3 in DNA: TGTGCCAGCAGCTTAACTAGCGGGAGTGAGGAGCAGTTCTTC. Translating gives CASSLTSGSEEQFF.

The chain is built from TRBV20-1 and TRBJ2-1; perhaps TRBD2 as D (6 bases). The germline CDR1 and CDR2 sequences are DFQATT and SNEGSKA (reference sequence). This CDR3 has 15 amino acids. V was cut by 3 bases and J by 0 bases, with 12 bases left in between. The chain's CDR3 is CSASRPSVSYNEQFF. The CDR3 bases are TGCAGTGCTAGCAGGCCTAGCGTCTCCTACAATGAGCAGTTCTTC.

Only a few counts were recorded for this clonotype. This chain joins TRBV12-3 or TRBV12-4 and TRBJ1-1, with 8 bases lining up with TRBD1. The V and J ends lost 6 bases and 3 bases, in that order; junction bases with no gene match: 12. This CDR3 has 16 amino acids. The CDR3 loop reads CASSGQGSFLDTEAFF. As DNA, the CDR3 is TGTGCCAGCAGCGGACAGGGAAGCTTTTTGGACACTGAAGCTTTCTTT.

This clonotype was detected a few times. The chain couples TRBV27 to TRBJ2-7, with TRBD2 matching over 10 bases. Germline values: CDR1 MNHEY, CDR2 SMNVEV (reference sequence). The CDR3 contains 15 residues. After removal of 0 bases from V and 5 bases from J, the junction contained 4 bases not matched to a gene. CDR3 loop: CASSLSVAGGHEQYF. The CDR3, as DNA: TGTGCCAGCAGTTTATCCGTAGCGGGAGGACACGAGCAGTACTTC.

This clonotype was recorded a few times. This sequence joins TRBV19 and TRBJ1-5, with D perhaps TRBD1 (6 bases). V was shortened by 9 bases and J by 7 bases, with 28 bases between the two germline ends. The CDR3 contains 17 residues. CDR1 and CDR2 from the germline V gene are LNHDA and SQIVND (reference sequence). The CDR3 nucleotides read TGTGCCAGGGAGGGTTGGGGGGCAATCTTTCGAGGACAGCCCCAGCATTTT. Amino acid sequence: CAREGWGAIFRGQPQHF.

This clonotype was counted at least ten times. The chain carries TRBV11-2 and TRBJ2-3; 8 nucleotides line up with TRBD2. This CDR3 comprises 17 residues. The ends lost 2 bases at V and 3 bases at J; junction bases unmatched: 10. Germline assignment: CDR1 SGHAT and CDR2 FQNNGV. CDR3 in amino acids: CASSLKGSGMRTDTQYF. CDR3 bases: TGTGCCAGCAGCTTAAAAGGTAGCGGGATGAGAACAGATACGCAGTATTTT.

With regard to this clonotype: Since a much larger clone is just one base distant, this may be a read error. The chain combines TRBV27 with TRBJ1-1; possible D gene TRBD1, 5 bases. The CDR3 runs 15 residues. The V gene's germline CDR1 is MNHEY and CDR2 SMNVEV (reference sequence). CDR3 amino acids: CVSSLGWGSGTEAFF. The CDR3 DNA reads TGTGTCAGCAGTTTAGGGTGGGGGAGCGGCACTGAAGCTTTCTTT.

This clonotype was recorded many times. The chain is built from TRBV14 and TRBJ2-4, with unresolved D. CDR1 and CDR2 from the germline V gene are SGHDN and FVKESK. V lost 1 base and J lost 0, with 1 base in between. The CDR3 contains 13 residues. As DNA, the CDR3 is TGTGCCAGCAGCCAAGGAGCCAAAAACATTCAGTACTTC. Protein sequence: CASSQGAKNIQYF.

There are many counts of this clonotype. The J gene is TRBJ2-7, the V gene TRBV12-3 or TRBV12-4; 10 bases are a match to TRBD1. J was trimmed by 5 bases and V by 3 bases; bases with no gene match: 7. There are 15 residues in the CDR3. CDR3 protein: CASSLWGTGENEQYF. Written as DNA, the CDR3 is TGTGCCAGCAGTTTGTGGGGGACAGGGGAAAACGAGCAGTACTTC.

The rearrangement links TRBV5-1 to TRBJ2-3; possibly TRBD1 for D (6 bases). CDR3 length: 16 amino acids. The germline V gene has CDR1 SGHRS and CDR2 YFSETQ. V was pared by 4 bases and J by 2 bases, with 17 bases between. The CDR3 region is CASSGFTGTTTDTQYF. CDR3 nucleotide sequence: TGCGCCAGCAGCGGATTCACAGGGACCACCACAGATACGCAGTATTTT.

This clonotype was observed at least ten times. V is TRBV30 and J is TRBJ1-1; TRBD1 is a possible D gene (6 bases). Trimming took off 0 bases at V and 1 base at J, with 21 bases between the two ends. The CDR3 length is 18 residues. The germline gives CDR1 GTSNPN, CDR2 SVGIG (reference sequence). This CDR3 is CAWSVGWGRPVPNTEAFF. The CDR3 DNA follows: TGTGCCTGGAGTGTTGGTTGGGGGCGACCCGTCCCGAACACTGAAGCTTTCTTT.

The chain employs TRBV7-9 and TRBJ2-1, with 9 bases matching TRBD1. CDR3 length: 15 amino acids. The V and J ends lost 5 bases and 1 base, in that order; junction bases with no gene match: 3. CDR1 and CDR2 from the germline V gene are SEHNR and FQNEAQ (reference sequence). The CDR3 is CASSRGTGSYNEQFF. The CDR3 coding sequence is TGTGCCAGCAGCCGGGGGACAGGGTCCTACAATGAGCAGTTCTTC.

A single count supports this clonotype. The chain links TRBV6-1 to TRBJ1-2, with D perhaps matching TRBD1 (5 bases). Trimming pared 3 bases from V and 3 bases from J, leaving 8 bases between. This CDR3 region has 13 residues. The V gene's germline CDR1 is MNHNS and CDR2 SASEGT. The CDR3 DNA reads as TGTGCCAGCAGTGAGGGGCCGGACTATGGCTACACCTTC. Protein product: CASSEGPDYGYTF.

Ten or more counts support this clonotype. The chain links TRBV5-1 to TRBJ2-1, with 10 bases that match TRBD1. This CDR3 has 14 amino acids. V was pared by 4 bases and J by 8 bases, with 6 bases of the junction left unmatched. In germline, CDR1 is SGHRS, CDR2 YFSETQ. CDR3 loop: CASSPGQGIHEQFF. The CDR3 coding sequence is TGCGCCAGCAGCCCGGGACAGGGGATACATGAGCAGTTCTTC.

The gene calls are TRBV5-1 and TRBJ2-3, with a possible D match to TRBD2 (6 bases). The CDR3 runs 15 residues. Trimming shortened V by 4 bases and J by 5 bases, and 17 bases separated the two germline ends. Per germline, CDR1 SGHRS and CDR2 YFSETQ. The CDR3 DNA follows: TGCGCCAGCAGCGTTCCGCGGGGCCAGGAAGATACGCAGTATTTT. This sequence encodes CASSVPRGQEDTQYF.

This clonotype was detected a few times. This could be a read error, since a much larger clone is one nucleotide away. The genes are TRBV2 and TRBJ1-4; D is possibly TRBD1 (6 bases). This CDR3 has 16 amino acids. V dropped 6 bases and J dropped 5 bases, with 19 bases sitting between them. The germline CDR1 and CDR2 sequences are SNHLY and FYNNEI. DNA for the CDR3: TGTGCCAGCAGGGACGGGGCAGGGGTATTCAATGAAAAACTGTTTTTT. Its protein product is CASRDGAGVFNEKLFF.

This clonotype was recorded a few times. The chain has TRBV20-1 and TRBJ2-2; D is ambiguous. V was cut by 2 bases and J by 6 bases, with 28 bases left in between. CDR3 length equals 19 residues. The germline V gene has CDR1 DFQATT and CDR2 SNEGSKA (reference sequence). In DNA, the CDR3 is TGCAGTGCTAGACACTTTACGGAATCCCAGATGTCTCGTCCCGGGGAGCTGTTTTTT. This sequence encodes CSARHFTESQMSRPGELFF.

This clonotype was detected a few times. The V and J genes are TRBV30 and TRBJ2-3; 9 bases map to TRBD1. This CDR3 has 15 amino acids. J lost 5 bases, V lost 2 bases, and 8 bases had no gene match. CDR1 is GTSNPN and CDR2 is SVGIG in the germline V gene (reference sequence). CDR3 loop: CAWSSGTGLGDTQYF. In DNA, the CDR3 is TGTGCCTGGAGTAGCGGGACAGGGCTCGGAGATACGCAGTATTTT. Filled out from reference TRBV30 and TRBJ2-3, the complete variable domain reads SQTIHQWPATLVQPVGSPLSLECTVEGTSNPNLYWYRQAAGRGLQLLFYSVGIGQISSEVPQNLSASRPQDRQFILSSKKLLLSDSGFYLCAWSSGTGLGDTQYFGPGTRLTVL.